The clone carrying this T cell receptor (beta chain) appeared a few times. Its antigen is still unknown. Additional DNA sequences in this sample encode the identical CDR3. V was pared by 5 bases and J by 2 bases, with 9 bases between. Germline V gene lookup returns CDR1 SGHRS and CDR2 YFSETQ. The CDR3 covers 13 residues. This entry comes from a study of CD8+ T cells in alopecia areata. Study overall: Tofacitinib therapy took 6 to 18 months; 6 months off drug came after. General study points: Higher clonality was seen in lesional scalp than in normal scalp, especially in alopecia totalis/universalis.

Extracted RNA was reverse transcribed, and the resulting cDNA served as sequencing template. Sequencing used immunoSEQ multiplex PCR; TCRdb keeps in-frame clones, though not all of them. The sample shows approximately 300,000 clones, 58% of them seen only once. Described treatment: oral pan-JAK inhibitor, 5-10 mg twice daily. The chain is built from TRBV5-1 and TRBJ2-3; D ambiguous. The input for sequencing was CD4+ T cells sorted from blood, taken at week 24, from a patient treated with tofacitinib. The clonotype was recovered from a human donor with alopecia areata. CDR3 in DNA: TGCGCCAGCAGAACCTCATCCACAGATACGCAGTATTTT. Its translation is CASRTSSTDTQYF. The full variable domain, rest sourced from reference TRBV5-1 and TRBJ2-3, is KAGVTQTPRYLIKTRGQQVTLSCSPISGHRSVSWYQQTPGQGLQFLFEYFSETQRNKGNFPGRFSGRQFSNSRSEMNVSTLELGDSALYLCASRTSSTDTQYFGPGTRLTVL.